These 30 T cell receptor beta chains share one sample of origin, sequenced in a study of cytomegalovirus exposure and HLA in healthy donors. 13 Jbeta primers and 60 Vbeta primers were used for the PCR. The protocol was immunoSEQ multiplex PCR, while the TCRdb copy is restricted to in-frame clones and leaves out a portion. The sample shows 95,000 to 120,000 clones, approximately 74% of them seen only once. Material for sequencing was PBMCs. The receptor set was obtained from a woman aged 40 to 55 in good health and CMV-seropositive.

There are a few counts of this clone. This rearrangement joins TRBV2 to TRBJ1-5, with a tentative D call TRBD1 (5 bases). This CDR3 region has 15 residues. V lost 6 bases and J lost 1, with 13 bases in between. CDR1 SNHLY and CDR2 FYNNEI come from the germline V gene. CDR3 region: CASRPEGLSNQPQHF. DNA for the CDR3: TGTGCCAGCAGACCCGAGGGACTGAGCAATCAGCCCCAGCATTTT.

This clone was seen once. The CDR3 region is CASSQYPGTAGDEQYF. The CDR3 nucleotides read TGCGCCAGCAGCCAATACCCCGGGACAGCCGGGGACGAGCAGTACTTC. V and J are TRBV4-1 and TRBJ2-7; 7 bases map to TRBD1. V was pared by 2 bases and J by 5 bases, with 12 bases of the junction left unmatched. Per germline, CDR1 MGHRA and CDR2 YSYEKL. CDR3 size: 16 residues.

This sequence joins TRBV28 and TRBJ2-1; D might be TRBD2 (6 bases). Germline-derived CDR1 and CDR2 are MDHEN and SYDVKM. This CDR3 contains 15 residues. Trimming took 3 bases from V and 2 from J, leaving 11 bases between them. CDR3 DNA sequence: TGTGCCAGCAGTTTGGGCGGGGAAGCCTACAATGAGCAGTTCTTC. Protein product: CASSLGGEAYNEQFF.

The chain combines TRBV9 with TRBJ1-4; 11 nucleotides match TRBD1. This CDR3 has 14 residues. Germline CDR1 SGDLS, CDR2 YYNGEE. The trim removed 3 bases at V and 8 bases at J, leaving 3 bases unmatched. The DNA of the CDR3 is TGTGCCAGCAGCGCGGGACAGGGGGAGGAAAAACTGTTTTTT. Translation gives CASSAGQGEEKLFF.

The sample holds one count of this clone. Sequence at one end of the junction differs from germline and may be a read error. The chain has TRBV30 and TRBJ1-6; 7 bases are shared with TRBD1. From germline, CDR1 is GTSNPN and CDR2 SVGIG (reference sequence). CDR3 length: 13 residues. The CDR3: CARSAGGFSPLHF. The CDR3 DNA reads TGTGCCCGGAGTGCAGGGGGATTTTCACCCCTCCACTTT.

In the case of this clone: A read error may produce the germline difference seen at one junction end. The sample contains more than one DNA sequence encoding this CDR3. The chain employs TRBV7-6 and TRBJ2-1; possible D gene TRBD2, 5 bases. CDR3 length: 15 residues. Germline V gene data show CDR1 as SGHVS and CDR2 as FNYEAQ. For the CDR3, the DNA is TGTGCCAGCAGCTTAGGAGAGGGATCCTACAATGAGCAATTCTTC. This codes for CASSLGEGSYNEQFF.

The chain links TRBV2 to TRBJ2-5; TRBD2 agrees at 8 bases. V lost 1 base and J lost 3; bases outside the gene matches: 1. This CDR3 has 14 residues. Per the germline V gene, CDR1 is SNHLY and CDR2 is FYNNEI. This chain's CDR3 is CASSEEAGEETQYF. Here the CDR3 DNA reads TGTGCCAGCAGTGAAGAAGCGGGGGAAGAGACCCAGTACTTC.

The chain carries TRBV5-1 and TRBJ2-1, with D perhaps matching TRBD1 (5 bases). CDR3 length: 14 amino acids. The V gene's germline CDR1 is SGHRS and CDR2 YFSETQ. V was trimmed by 5 bases and J by 0 bases, leaving 9 bases between them. The CDR3 spells CASSFDSSYNEQFF. Written as DNA, the CDR3 is TGCGCCAGCAGTTTTGACAGCTCCTACAATGAGCAGTTCTTC. The variable domain in full, completed from reference TRBV5-1 and TRBJ2-1, reads KAGVTQTPRYLIKTRGQQVTLSCSPISGHRSVSWYQQTPGQGLQFLFEYFSETQRNKGNFPGRFSGRQFSNSRSEMNVSTLELGDSALYLCASSFDSSYNEQFFGPGTRLTVL.

V usage is TRBV5-6 and J usage is TRBJ2-1; 8 bases are a match to TRBD1. CDR1 and CDR2 from the germline V gene are SGHDT and YYEEEE. The junction had 5 bases not matched to a gene; V was cut back by 4 bases and J by 5 bases. This CDR3 is 14 amino acids long. In nucleotides, the CDR3 is TGTGCCAGCAGCGAGACAGGGGTAGACAATGAGCAGTTCTTC. Amino acid sequence: CASSETGVDNEQFF. Drawing the rest from reference TRBV5-6 and TRBJ2-1, the complete variable domain is DAGVTQSPTHLIKTRGQQVTLRCSPKSGHDTVSWYQQALGQGPQFIFQYYEEEERQRGNFPDRFSGHQFPNYSSELNVNALLLGDSALYLCASSETGVDNEQFFGPGTRLTVL.

The gene calls are TRBV5-1 and TRBJ2-7, with TRBD2 identical over 10 bases. The CDR3 consists of 16 residues. The germline CDR1 and CDR2 sequences are SGHRS and YFSETQ. After removal of 4 bases from V and 4 bases from J, the junction contained 11 bases not matched to a gene. DNA for the CDR3: TGCGCCAGCAGCCTGGCTGCGAGCGGGAGGGGTTACGAGCAGTACTTC. As protein: CASSLAASGRGYEQYF.

This clone was seen just once. The chain links TRBV6-1 to TRBJ2-7, with 7 bases identical to TRBD2. CDR3 size: 13 residues. From germline, CDR1 is MNHNS and CDR2 SASEGT. The CDR3 coding sequence is TGTGCGACAGAAAAGCGGGGCTCGGACGAGCAGTACTTC. It yields the protein CATEKRGSDEQYF.

The chain recombines TRBV30 with TRBJ2-1; D is possibly TRBD2 (7 bases). Between the trimmed V and J ends, which lost 5 bases and 9 bases, there was a span of 14 bases. Germline V CDR1 and CDR2: GTSNPN, SVGIG (reference sequence). The CDR3 contains 12 residues. The CDR3 here is CAWGRGVSEQFF. The CDR3 nucleotides read TGTGCCTGGGGGAGGGGGGTAAGTGAGCAGTTCTTC.

This clone has only a few counts. The J gene is TRBJ2-2, the V gene TRBV29-1, with a tentative D call TRBD1 (5 bases). Germline V CDR1 and CDR2: SQVTM, ANQGSEA. V was shortened by 1 base and J by 6 bases, with 12 bases between the two germline ends. The CDR3 contains 14 residues. The CDR3 DNA is TGCAGCGTTGAAGGGGGCGGATTGGCCGGGGAGCTGTTTTTT. Amino acids: CSVEGGGLAGELFF.

This clone was seen a single time. This chain uses TRBV11-2 with TRBJ2-5; tentative D call: TRBD1 (6 bases). CDR3 length equals 14 residues. With 1 base removed from V and 3 bases from J, the gap between germline ends came to 9 bases. Germline CDR1 SGHAT, CDR2 FQNNGV. CDR3 coding DNA: TGTGCCAGCAGCTTAGCCGGACAGAAAGAGACCCAGTACTTC. Translation gives CASSLAGQKETQYF.

The V call is TRBV7-9, the J call TRBJ2-3, with 13 positions matching TRBD2. The CDR3 consists of 16 residues. Germline CDR1 and CDR2: SEHNR and FQNEAQ (reference sequence). The junction had 6 bases not matched to a gene; V was cut back by 5 bases and J by 4 bases. CDR3 sequence: CASSQGLAGVADTQYF. In DNA, the CDR3 is TGTGCCAGCAGCCAAGGACTAGCGGGGGTCGCAGATACGCAGTATTTT.

A few counts support this clone. The chain recombines TRBV25-1 with TRBJ1-2; D gene unclear. Trimming removed 8 bases from V and 6 bases from J, with 7 bases in between. Germline loops: CDR1 MGHDK, CDR2 SYGVNS. The CDR3 is made up of 10 amino acids. CDR3 DNA: TGTGCCAGCTGGGAGGATGGCTACACCTTC. Translation gives CASWEDGYTF.

V is TRBV7-2 and J is TRBJ2-3; the D gene is possibly TRBD2 (5 bases). CDR1 is SGHTA and CDR2 is FQGNSA in the germline V gene. Trimming cost V 5 bases and J 0 bases, with 9 bases left between them. This CDR3 spans 14 amino acids. The CDR3 coding sequence is TGTGCCAGCAGCCCCCGGGGTAGCACAGATACGCAGTATTTT. This gives the protein CASSPRGSTDTQYF.

The chain links TRBV4-3 to TRBJ2-7; D perhaps matches TRBD2 (7 bases). Per germline, CDR1 LGHNA and CDR2 YSLEER. The CDR3 covers 16 residues. The V end was cut by 3 bases, the J end by 5 bases, with 20 bases between. DNA for the CDR3: TGCGCCAGCAGCCACTACAGAGGGGGGGTGACGGACGAGCAGTACTTC. It encodes CASSHYRGGVTDEQYF.

The chain is built from TRBV7-3 and TRBJ2-1, with 12 bases lining up with TRBD2. The V gene's germline CDR1 is SGHTA and CDR2 FQGTGA. Losses at the gene ends were 5 bases for V and 9 bases for J; bases not matched to a gene: 8. CDR3 length: 15 residues. The CDR3 reads CASSPLAGGTVEQFF. CDR3 DNA: TGTGCCAGCAGCCCACTAGCGGGGGGCACGGTTGAGCAGTTCTTC. Filled out from reference TRBV7-3 and TRBJ2-1, the complete variable domain reads GAGVSQTPSNKVTEKGKYVELRCDPISGHTALYWYRQSLGQGPEFLIYFQGTGAADDSGLPNDRFFAVRPEGSVSTLKIQRTERGDSAVYLCASSPLAGGTVEQFFGPGTRLTVL.

V and J are TRBV4-1 and TRBJ2-1; the D is unclear. The CDR3 runs 15 residues. Trimming pared 0 bases from V and 9 bases from J, leaving 15 bases between. CDR1 MGHRA and CDR2 YSYEKL come from the germline V gene. The CDR3 sequence: CASSQDLWLRVEQFF. The DNA of the CDR3 is TGCGCCAGCAGCCAAGATCTATGGTTACGGGTTGAGCAGTTCTTC.

The chain carries TRBV18 and TRBJ2-7; D unclear. Germline values: CDR1 KGHSH, CDR2 LQKENI. This CDR3 comprises 13 residues. Trimming shortened V by 0 bases and J by 6 bases, and 9 bases separated the two germline ends. The CDR3 sequence is CASSPPALPEQYF. The DNA for the CDR3 is TGTGCCAGCTCACCACCGGCTTTGCCCGAGCAGTACTTC.

The chain joins TRBV7-2 to TRBJ2-7; TRBD1 aligns across 7 bases. The CDR3 consists of 16 residues. CDR1 is SGHTA and CDR2 is FQGNSA in the germline V gene. V shed 2 bases, J shed 2 bases, and the junction held 9 bases outside the gene matches. CDR3 in amino acids: CASSLNSGTATYEQYF. Here the CDR3 DNA reads TGTGCCAGCAGCTTAAACTCCGGGACAGCAACCTACGAGCAGTACTTC.

This clone was recorded only once. The V call is TRBV6-1, the J call TRBJ1-2; 7 bases align to TRBD1. V lost 8 bases, J lost 4 bases, and 7 bases stayed unmatched. The CDR3 covers 13 residues. Germline V gene sequence: CDR1 MNHNS, CDR2 SASEGT. The CDR3 spells CASRIQGRYGYTF. CDR3 nucleotide sequence: TGTGCCAGCCGAATACAGGGGCGCTATGGCTACACCTTC.

This clone was detected a few times. The J gene is TRBJ1-5, the V gene TRBV10-2, with 8 bases matching TRBD1. This CDR3 has 14 amino acids. The germline CDR1 and CDR2 sequences are WSHSY and SAAADI. J gave up 6 bases and V 6 bases, and 7 bases lay outside the gene matches. CDR3 sequence (DNA): TGCGCCAGCAGATACGGACAGGGAGCTCAGCCCCAGCATTTT. It codes for CASRYGQGAQPQHF.

The chain links TRBV27 to TRBJ2-5, with 8 bases fitting TRBD1. With the DNA end fitting TRBJ2-7 better, the J assignment may be wrong. The CDR3 is made up of 15 amino acids. The germline V gene encodes CDR1 MNHEY and CDR2 SMNVEV (reference sequence). Here the CDR3 DNA reads TGTGCCAGCAGTTTTATTCAGGGGGCCGTCTACGAGCAGTACTTC. Translated: CASSFIQGAVYEQYF.

The chain links TRBV28 to TRBJ1-5; the match to TRBD1 covers 10 bases. CDR3 length equals 18 residues. Losses at the gene ends were 1 base for V and 0 bases for J; bases not matched to a gene: 6. Germline V lookup: CDR1 MDHEN, CDR2 SYDVKM. This CDR3 reads CASSLFTGTGVSNQPQHF. In DNA form, the CDR3 reads TGTGCCAGCAGTTTATTCACCGGGACAGGGGTTAGCAATCAGCCCCAGCATTTT.

This clone was seen more than once but under ten times. This sequence joins TRBV30 and TRBJ1-5, with 9 bases identical to TRBD1. The V segment lost 3 bases and the J segment 7 bases; nucleotides outside the gene matches: 4. This CDR3 has 13 amino acids. Germline V gives CDR1 GTSNPN, CDR2 SVGIG (reference sequence). CDR3 region: CAWSAGTGQPQHF. CDR3 coding DNA: TGTGCCTGGAGCGCCGGGACAGGGCAGCCCCAGCATTTT.

Comment on this clone: Germline is not matched at one junction end, which may reflect a read error. The CDR3 loop is CSSSLSGGSTDTQYF. The CDR3 DNA sequence: TGTTCCAGCAGCCTTAGCGGGGGCAGCACAGATACGCAGTATTTT. This chain uses TRBV7-9 with TRBJ2-3; TRBD2 agrees at 9 bases. The CDR3 contains 15 residues. Looked up from germline, CDR1 is SEHNR and CDR2 is FQNEAQ (reference sequence).

The genes are TRBV21-1 and TRBJ2-7; the DNA was not compared with TRBD1, the D call given in the table. TRBV21-1 is deemed a pseudogene. The CDR3 totals 15 residues. CDR3 in amino acids: CASSLTQGASYEQYF. The CDR3 DNA reads TGTGCCAGCAGCTTAACACAGGGGGCTTCGTACGAGCAGTACTTC.

This clone has just one count. V is TRBV7-2 and J is TRBJ1-6; D uncertain. This CDR3 is 15 amino acids long. Trimming removed 5 bases from V and 9 bases from J, with 17 bases in between. Germline V gives CDR1 SGHTA, CDR2 FQGNSA. The CDR3 here is CASSPVERRSSPLHF. DNA for the CDR3: TGTGCCAGCAGCCCCGTGGAGAGAAGGAGTTCACCCCTCCACTTT.